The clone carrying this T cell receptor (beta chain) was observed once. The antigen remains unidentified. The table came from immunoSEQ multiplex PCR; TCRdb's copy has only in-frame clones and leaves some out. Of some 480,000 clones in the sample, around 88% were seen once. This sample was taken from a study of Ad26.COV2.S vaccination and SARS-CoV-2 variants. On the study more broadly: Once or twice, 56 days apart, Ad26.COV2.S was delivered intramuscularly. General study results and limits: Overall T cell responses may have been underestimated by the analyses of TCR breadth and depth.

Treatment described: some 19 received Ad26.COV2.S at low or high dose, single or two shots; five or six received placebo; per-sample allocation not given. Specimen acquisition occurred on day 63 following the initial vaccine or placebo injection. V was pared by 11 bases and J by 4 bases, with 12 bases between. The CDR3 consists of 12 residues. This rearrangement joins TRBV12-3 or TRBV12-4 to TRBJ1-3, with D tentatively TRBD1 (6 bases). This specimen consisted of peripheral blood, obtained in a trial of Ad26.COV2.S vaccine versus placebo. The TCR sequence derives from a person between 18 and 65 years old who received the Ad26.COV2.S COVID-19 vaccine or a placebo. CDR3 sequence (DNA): TGTGCCGGAAGGACAGCCGGAAACACCATATATTTT. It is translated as CAGRTAGNTIYF.